This T cell receptor beta chain was recovered during a study of T cell repertoires in cytomegalovirus infection. Overall study: TCR beta signatures that were public indicated CMV infection and matching HLA type. Regarding the study as a whole: HLA-C-restricted TCR beta clonotypes specific for CMV led the ex vivo response. Cumulative public TCR beta family frequency identified CMV carriers with the relevant HLA.

Trimming cost V 2 bases and J 11 bases; bases outside gene matches: 7. The CDR3 contains 14 residues. Germline V gene data show CDR1 as SGHVT and CDR2 as SQSDAQ. A single record per CDR3 protein comes from TCRdb applying MiXCR to the reads. Among approximately 350,000 distinct CDR3 sequences, around a third were seen once, and the ten largest hold about 13%. Details on this clonotype: The antigen is unknown.

The clonotype originates from a human donor in good health (CMV status not recorded). Some clones in this sample may be carry-over from other donors' samples. V and J are TRBV7-4 and TRBJ2-1, with 9 bases identical to TRBD2. The source was cultured PBMCs, collected from culture after CMV antigen stimulation. The DNA for the CDR3 is TGTGCCAGCAGCTTACCGCTAGCGGGGACAAAGCAGTTCTTC. It translates to CASSLPLAGTKQFF.